Below, 30 T cell receptor beta chains from the same sample are listed, as sequenced in a study of breast tumors, draining lymph nodes, adjacent tissues. MiXCR, applied by TCRdb to the multiplex PCR reads, yields one record per CDR3 protein. This table holds roughly 14,000 distinct CDR3 sequences, roughly 48% found once. Sample: tumor-adjacent breast tissue. Receptor source: a female donor with breast cancer. Some clones in this sample may be carry-over from other donors' samples.

This clonotype was found many times. The J gene is TRBJ2-4, the V gene TRBV20-1; D possibly uses TRBD1 or TRBD2 (7 bases each). CDR1 is DFQATT, CDR2 SNEGSKA, per germline (reference sequence). This CDR3 contains 20 residues. Trimming removed 1 base at V and 1 base at J, with 26 bases between. CDR3 sequence (DNA): TGCAGTGCTAGAGTGCCGGGACAGTCGGCTGGGGGGGCGGCCAAAAACATTCAGTACTTC. Translating gives CSARVPGQSAGGAAKNIQYF.

A remark on this clonotype: Its ends do not fully match the called genes, so a read error is possible. J is TRBJ1-4 and V is TRBV15; D remains unclear. The germline CDR1 and CDR2 sequences are LNHNV and YYDKDF (reference sequence). The CDR3 totals 15 residues. In DNA form, the CDR3 reads TGTGCCAGCAGCAGAGGAGGGAGAGGAGAAGAAAAACTGTTTTTT. It encodes CASSRGGRGEEKLFF.

This clonotype occurred many times. Here the CDR3 DNA reads TGTGCCAGCAGCTGGAACGGGGCGGGCACAGATACGCAGTATTTT. It is translated as CASSWNGAGTDTQYF. The genes are TRBV7-2 and TRBJ2-3, with D possibly being TRBD1 or TRBD2 (5 bases each). The V end lost 4 bases, the J end lost 1 base, and 12 bases lay between the germline ends. CDR1 and CDR2 from the germline V gene are SGHTA and FQGNSA. The CDR3 covers 15 residues.

This clonotype occurred once. The chain is built from TRBV9 and TRBJ1-3, with D maybe TRBD1 (6 bases). Germline assignment: CDR1 SGDLS and CDR2 YYNGEE. V was shortened by 0 bases and J by 8 bases, with 18 bases between the two germline ends. The CDR3 has 16 amino acids. CDR3 DNA sequence: TGTGCCAGCAGCGTAGCTACAGGGCGGTATGGCTACACCATATATTTT. Translating it yields CASSVATGRYGYTIYF.

Many counts were recorded for this clonotype. The CDR3 DNA reads as TGTGCCAGCAGCGTCACTTCTTCGACCGGGGAGCTGTTTTTT. This encodes CASSVTSSTGELFF. The genes are TRBV9 and TRBJ2-2; D is unresolved. V was shortened by 2 bases and J by 5 bases, with 10 bases between the two germline ends. This CDR3 region has 14 residues. The germline gives CDR1 SGDLS, CDR2 YYNGEE. The whole variable domain, filled in from reference TRBV9 and TRBJ2-2, reads DSGVTQTPKHLITATGQRVTLRCSPRSGDLSVYWYQQSLDQGLQFLIQYYNGEERAKGNILERFSAQQFPDLHSELNLSSLELGDSALYFCASSVTSSTGELFFGEGSRLTVL.

Many counts were recorded for this clonotype. The rearrangement links TRBV9 to TRBJ2-1, with no clear D. Germline V gene lookup returns CDR1 SGDLS and CDR2 YYNGEE. V lost 3 bases and J lost 5, with 9 bases in between. The CDR3 contains 13 residues. DNA of the CDR3: TGTGCCAGCAGCGCCTTCCAGCACAATGAGCAGTTCTTC. Amino acid sequence: CASSAFQHNEQFF.

At least ten counts were recorded for this clonotype. This rearrangement joins TRBV6-6 to TRBJ2-4; D is perhaps TRBD2 (5 bases). The CDR3 spans 13 residues. V lost 5 bases to trimming and J lost 9 bases, with 14 bases between them. Germline CDR1 is MNHNY and CDR2 is SVGAGI (reference sequence). CDR3 nucleotides: TGTGCCAGCAGTCACGACGGGGTAGGCATTCAGTACTTC. Translated: CASSHDGVGIQYF.

This clonotype was recorded many times. The chain joins TRBV7-8 to TRBJ2-5; 12 bases are shared with TRBD2. Germline lookup yields CDR1 SGHVS and CDR2 FQNEAQ. V lost 5 bases to trimming and J lost 0 bases; unmatched junction nucleotides: 1. The CDR3 loop spans 15 amino acids. The CDR3 DNA reads TGTGCCAGCAGCCGGACTAGCGGGGACCAAGAGACCCAGTACTTC. Protein: CASSRTSGDQETQYF.

This clonotype was seen a handful of times. The J gene is TRBJ1-1, the V gene TRBV5-1; D is uncertain. V shed 2 bases and J shed 2 bases, with 19 bases lying between them. From germline, CDR1 is SGHRS and CDR2 YFSETQ. The CDR3 covers 17 residues. CDR3 sequence reads: CASSFNKANVINTEAFF. The CDR3, as DNA: TGCGCCAGCAGCTTCAACAAGGCGAATGTGATCAACACTGAAGCTTTCTTT.

The chain uses TRBV10-1 and TRBJ1-2; possibly TRBD1 for D (6 bases). V was trimmed by 3 bases and J by 3 bases, leaving 14 bases between them. This CDR3 contains 15 residues. The germline gives CDR1 WNHNN, CDR2 SYGVQD (reference sequence). The CDR3 region is CASSEGQQGYYGYTF. CDR3 in DNA: TGCGCCAGCAGTGAAGGACAACAGGGCTACTATGGCTACACCTTC.

This clonotype was seen many times. The rearrangement uses TRBV20-1 and TRBJ2-5; 12 bases are shared with TRBD2. Germline CDR1 reads DFQATT; CDR2 reads SNEGSKA (reference sequence). Trimming removed 3 bases from V and 5 bases from J; junction bases left unmatched: 4. This CDR3 has 14 amino acids. CDR3 nucleotide sequence: TGCAGTGCTAGGACTAGCGGGAGCGTGGAGACCCAGTACTTC. Residues: CSARTSGSVETQYF.

This clonotype was seen ten or more times. The chain carries TRBV12-5 and TRBJ1-1, with no clear D. Per germline, CDR1 LGHNT and CDR2 FRNRAP. With 0 bases removed from V and 4 bases from J, the gap between germline ends came to 9 bases. The CDR3 spans 14 residues. The CDR3 DNA reads TGTGCTAGTGGTTTGGTACCGGGTGGCACTGAAGCTTTCTTT. Protein: CASGLVPGGTEAFF.

To note about this clonotype: At one end, the junction sequence differs from germline, possibly due to a read error. The chain employs TRBV2 and TRBJ1-2, with unresolved D. This CDR3 is 12 amino acids long. Germline V lookup: CDR1 SNHLY, CDR2 FYNNEI. CDR3 nucleotides: TGTGCCAGCAGCGAAGCCGGAGAAAGTAAAACCTTC. The encoded protein is CASSEAGESKTF.

The chain couples TRBV24-1 to TRBJ2-7; 8 nucleotides align to TRBD1. There are 18 residues in the CDR3. V was clipped by 4 bases and J by 0 bases; unmatched bases: 13. CDR1 and CDR2 (germline): KGHDR, SFDVKD. The CDR3 nucleotides read TGTGCCACCAGTGACATTGAAGAACGGACAGGGAACTCCTACGAGCAGTACTTC. Amino acids: CATSDIEERTGNSYEQYF.

Regarding this clonotype: This could be a read error, since a much larger clone is one nucleotide away. Given the absence of the conserved phenylalanine or tryptophan at the CDR3 end, a read error is likely. V gene TRBV19 combines with J gene TRBJ2-7; 9 bases match TRBD1. Per the germline V gene, CDR1 is LNHDA and CDR2 is SQIVND (reference sequence). Trimming took 7 bases from V and 0 from J; bases not matched to a gene: 10. CDR3 size: 16 residues. CDR3 protein: CASTHAGTGFSYEQYS. CDR3 sequence (DNA): TGTGCCAGTACCCATGCCGGGACAGGGTTCTCCTACGAGCAGTACTCC.

The chain is built from TRBV7-8 and TRBJ2-7; D perhaps matches TRBD2 (5 bases). V was pared by 4 bases and J by 0 bases, with 10 bases between. Germline CDR1 reads SGHVS; CDR2 reads FQNEAQ. The CDR3 covers 14 residues. The CDR3 is CASSSGRGSYEQYF. Written as DNA, the CDR3 is TGTGCCAGCAGCTCCGGACGGGGCTCCTACGAGCAGTACTTC. The whole variable domain, filled in from reference TRBV7-8 and TRBJ2-7, reads GAGVSQSPRYKVAKRGQDVALRCDPISGHVSLFWYQQALGQGPEFLTYFQNEAQLDKSGLPSDRFFAERPEGSVSTLKIQRTQQEDSAVYLCASSSGRGSYEQYFGPGTRLTVT.

This clonotype occurred many times. V usage is TRBV20-1 and J usage is TRBJ1-2; D might be TRBD1 (6 bases). From germline, CDR1 is DFQATT and CDR2 SNEGSKA (reference sequence). The V gene lost 0 bases and the J gene lost 6 bases, with 11 bases spanning the gap. CDR3 length: 13 residues. The CDR3: CSAREGGRDGYTF. The CDR3, as DNA: TGCAGTGCTAGAGAAGGGGGGCGCGATGGCTACACCTTC.

The V and J genes are TRBV9 and TRBJ1-2; D might be TRBD1 (5 bases). This CDR3 region has 14 residues. The V gene's germline CDR1 is SGDLS and CDR2 YYNGEE. V was trimmed by 0 bases and J by 7 bases, leaving 13 bases between them. CDR3 amino acids: CASSVGFWGGGYTF. CDR3 DNA: TGTGCCAGCAGCGTAGGTTTTTGGGGGGGTGGCTACACCTTC.

This clonotype appeared many times. This may stem from a read error, because a much larger clone lies one nucleotide away. The V call is TRBV6-5, the J call TRBJ2-1, with D maybe TRBD1 (8 bases). Trimming left V 8 bases short and J 6 bases short, with 20 bases between. The CDR3 has 15 amino acids. Germline-derived CDR1 and CDR2 are MNHEY and SVGAGI. CDR3 bases: TGTGCCAGCGCCCGCGGAACAGGGGGGGGCAATGAGCAGTTCTTC. This translates into CASARGTGGGNEQFF.

This clonotype occurred many times. The chain employs TRBV20-1 and TRBJ2-7; perhaps TRBD1 as D (6 bases). The CDR3 spans 18 residues. Trimming cost V 2 bases and J 5 bases, with 28 bases left between them. Per germline, CDR1 DFQATT and CDR2 SNEGSKA (reference sequence). Written as DNA, the CDR3 is TGCAGTGCTAGACCCAGTTACCGGGACACGGGTTTTTTCAACGAGCAGTACTTC. The encoded protein is CSARPSYRDTGFFNEQYF.

This clonotype was detected only once. The chain combines TRBV15 with TRBJ1-2, with D possibly matching TRBD1 (6 bases). Trimming removed 0 bases from V and 7 bases from J, with 12 bases in between. The CDR3 sequence is 14 residues long. Germline V gives CDR1 LNHNV, CDR2 YYDKDF (reference sequence). The CDR3 nucleotides are TGTGCCACCAGCAGAGACATTGGACAGTCTGGCTACACCTTC. This translates into CATSRDIGQSGYTF.

The chain's CDR3 is CASSFSPHAAGGPGETQYF. The CDR3 bases are TGTGCCAGCAGTTTCTCCCCGCATGCAGCGGGAGGGCCAGGAGAGACCCAGTACTTC. The gene calls are TRBV12-3 or TRBV12-4 and TRBJ2-5; 10 bases are shared with TRBD2. V lost 3 bases to trimming and J lost 4 bases; unmatched junction nucleotides: 17. The CDR3 is 19 residues long.

The V call is TRBV3-1, the J call TRBJ1-4, with D tentatively TRBD1 (5 bases). The germline V gene has CDR1 LGHDT and CDR2 YNNKEL (reference sequence). This CDR3 spans 17 amino acids. Between the trimmed V and J ends, which lost 1 base and 8 bases, there was a span of 20 bases. CDR3 DNA sequence: TGTGCCAGCAGCCAAGGGGCTCCAGCCAGGGTAAAAGAAAAACTGTTTTTT. This translates into CASSQGAPARVKEKLFF.

The chain is built from TRBV2 and TRBJ2-7; D remains unclear. Germline V gene data show CDR1 as SNHLY and CDR2 as FYNNEI. The CDR3 is made up of 12 amino acids. V shed 7 bases and J shed 3 bases, with 10 bases lying between them. The CDR3 DNA reads as TGTGCCAGCAAGGTCGATTTCTACGAGCAGTACTTC. Protein product: CASKVDFYEQYF.

This clonotype was detected many times. The chain carries TRBV24-1 and TRBJ2-3, with 11 bases aligning to TRBD2. V was clipped by 5 bases and J by 5 bases; unmatched bases: 8. Germline-derived CDR1 and CDR2 are KGHDR and SFDVKD. This CDR3 contains 16 residues. The CDR3 nucleotides read TGTGCCACCAGTGCGGATGGGCTAGCGGGGGGAGATACGCAGTATTTT. This encodes CATSADGLAGGDTQYF.

The CDR3 is CASSVEMGRAYEQYF. The CDR3 nucleotides are TGTGCCAGCAGCGTAGAAATGGGAAGGGCCTACGAGCAGTACTTC. V usage is TRBV9 and J usage is TRBJ2-7; D remains unclear. Germline V gene data show CDR1 as SGDLS and CDR2 as YYNGEE. The CDR3 covers 15 residues. V shed 0 bases and J shed 2 bases, with 12 bases lying between them.

The chain carries TRBV4-1 and TRBJ1-2, with TRBD1 identical over 7 bases. The germline V gene encodes CDR1 MGHRA and CDR2 YSYEKL. V lost 4 bases and J lost 8; bases outside the gene matches: 1. This CDR3 comprises 11 residues. CDR3 bases: TGCGCCAGCAGCCGGGGACAGGGCTACACCTTC. Its protein product is CASSRGQGYTF.

The rearrangement joins TRBV20-1 to TRBJ2-3, with D unresolved. This CDR3 is built from 13 residues. V was cut by 6 bases and J by 3 bases, with 13 bases left in between. Germline V gives CDR1 DFQATT, CDR2 SNEGSKA (reference sequence). The CDR3 sequence: CSASKPGTDTQYF. DNA for the CDR3: TGCAGTGCCAGTAAGCCTGGAACAGATACGCAGTATTTT.

This clonotype was seen ten or more times. The chain combines TRBV20-1 with TRBJ2-3; 8 bases line up with TRBD2. J was trimmed by 0 bases and V by 2 bases; bases with no gene match: 10. CDR1 is DFQATT and CDR2 is SNEGSKA in the germline V gene (reference sequence). CDR3 length: 17 residues. Here the CDR3 DNA reads TGCAGTGCTAGACTCGGGGCGGGGGGCGGTAGCACAGATACGCAGTATTTT. It specifies CSARLGAGGGSTDTQYF.

In its sample, this clonotype is medium-sized. The J gene is TRBJ2-7, the V gene TRBV5-1; D ambiguous. Deletions cut 4 bases from V and 1 base from J, with 15 bases between. The CDR3 has 15 amino acids. Germline-derived CDR1 and CDR2 are SGHRS and YFSETQ. The CDR3 loop is CASSLRSVGSYEQYF. The CDR3 coding sequence is TGCGCCAGCAGCCTCCGAAGTGTAGGTTCCTACGAGCAGTACTTC. The full variable domain, in which reference TRBV5-1 and TRBJ2-7 provide the parts outside the CDR3, is KAGVTQTPRYLIKTRGQQVTLSCSPISGHRSVSWYQQTPGQGLQFLFEYFSETQRNKGNFPGRFSGRQFSNSRSEMNVSTLELGDSALYLCASSLRSVGSYEQYFGPGTRLTVT.